This note documents a single TCR beta chain sequence. This specimen comes from a study of cytomegalovirus exposure and HLA in healthy donors. CDR1 and CDR2 from the germline V gene are SGHDN and FVKESK. V was pared by 5 bases and J by 5 bases, with 7 bases of the junction left unmatched. The CDR3 has 14 residues. The PCR made use of 60 Vbeta and 13 Jbeta primers. TCRdb's copy holds only in-frame clones and misses some; the assay was immunoSEQ multiplex PCR. Seen here are about 130,000 clones, over 70% observed once, and the top ten hold roughly 3%. The specimen sequenced was PBMCs. V usage is TRBV14 and J usage is TRBJ2-7, with 9 bases aligning to TRBD1. The sequence came from a woman aged 55-70 years in good health and CMV-seropositive. CDR3 sequence (DNA): TGTGCCAGCAGCTGGGCCGACAGGGGGAACGAGCAGTACTTC. Amino acids: CASSWADRGNEQYF.